Listed below are T cell receptor beta chains from one sample, sequenced in a study of beta chain features in type 1 diabetes. Clones were read by immunoSEQ multiplex PCR, and TCRdb kept only the in-frame ones, dropping some. This sample yields about 410,000 clones, of which over 11% are seen a single time; approximately 0.035% belongs to the top ten. Sequenced input: naive CD4+ T cells from blood. The origin of the receptors is a man aged 30 to 39 in good health. The conserved cysteine and the conserved F or W are not part of the CDR3 here. Fields, in order: J gene, clone size, V gene, CDR3 protein. Clone size is stated in some rows and not others, as once, few, many or a class when expanded.

J: TRBJ1-1; size: .; V: TRBV6-5; CDR3: ASSYSGQGNTEAF
J: TRBJ2-3; size: .; V: TRBV13; CDR3: ASSYLDTDTQY
J: TRBJ2-1; size: .; V: TRBV30; CDR3: AWNGGETEQF
J: TRBJ2-4; size: many; V: TRBV23-1; CDR3: ASSQPRPAGPPKNIQY
J: TRBJ1-4; size: .; V: TRBV9; CDR3: ASSETPFNEKLF
J: TRBJ1-2; size: .; V: TRBV4-3; CDR3: ASSPTTGAGYGYT
J: TRBJ1-4; size: .; V: TRBV4-1; CDR3: ASSLTPGQREKLF
J: TRBJ2-2; size: .; V: TRBV7-2; CDR3: ASSPDYGGLF
J: TRBJ2-3; size: few; V: TRBV7-2; CDR3: ASSLAGVADTQY
J: TRBJ2-5; size: .; V: TRBV30; CDR3: AWSVLAGPGTQY
J: TRBJ2-1; size: few; V: TRBV4-3; CDR3: ASSQDPGTSGF
J: TRBJ1-1; size: .; V: TRBV5-1; CDR3: ASSVGQGGTEAF
J: TRBJ2-5; size: .; V: TRBV7-9; CDR3: ASSPRGPRETQY
J: TRBJ2-7; size: .; V: TRBV9; CDR3: ASSEGLAGALKDEQY
J: TRBJ2-1; size: .; V: TRBV18; CDR3: ASSLDRDNEQF
J: TRBJ2-1; size: few; V: TRBV30; CDR3: AWSGRGRNNEQF
J: TRBJ1-5; size: few; V: TRBV4-1; CDR3: ASSLSDRGRGQPQH
J: TRBJ1-2; size: .; V: TRBV28; CDR3: ASSSPSGTANYGYT
J: TRBJ2-5; size: .; V: TRBV7-2; CDR3: ASRGKEETQY
J: TRBJ1-1; size: few; V: TRBV2; CDR3: ASRADRDTEAF
J: TRBJ1-1; size: .; V: TRBV25-1; CDR3: ASSEMAGPKGAF
J: TRBJ2-5; size: few; V: TRBV29-1; CDR3: SVDPFRDGEETQY
J: TRBJ2-6; size: few; V: TRBV14; CDR3: ASRPTSGRSSGANVLT
J: TRBJ2-1; size: few; V: TRBV5-1; CDR3: ASSSAGTAAYNEQF
J: TRBJ2-1; size: .; V: TRBV4-3; CDR3: ASSRGPTGEQF
J: TRBJ2-7; size: few; V: TRBV2; CDR3: ATSPGLLSYEQY
J: TRBJ1-6; size: .; V: TRBV18; CDR3: ASSPKTGQGNSPLH
J: TRBJ2-2; size: few; V: TRBV28; CDR3: ASTSPSHTGELF
J: TRBJ2-1; size: few; V: TRBV7-2; CDR3: ASSQRGRVNNEQF
J: TRBJ1-5; size: .; V: TRBV7-2; CDR3: ASSLGGARNQPQH
J: TRBJ1-1; size: .; V: TRBV15; CDR3: ATSRVGGEAF
J: TRBJ1-1; size: .; V: TRBV10-2; CDR3: ASSFNTEAF
J: TRBJ2-7; size: .; V: TRBV2; CDR3: ASSGLLEQY